The text below deals with one T cell receptor (beta chain). Per the authors' pipeline: The authors estimated nucleated cell counts from reference gene primer amplification. Sequencing used immunoSEQ multiplex PCR; TCRdb keeps in-frame clones, though not all of them. From that table come the V and J calls and clone size; the DNA was used to work out D and trimming. Seen here are about 150,000 clones, 75% to 90% observed once, and the top ten hold 2% to 2.5%. This record comes from a study of blood T cell repertoires in COVID-19. About the research overall: Acute and convalescent COVID-19 specimens originated in the United States, Italy and Spain. PBMCs, B-cell-depleted T cells, or T cells were the source of the cDNA or gDNA that made up the material.

CDR1 SNHLY and CDR2 FYNNEI come from the germline V gene. The CDR3 covers 15 residues. The V gene end was trimmed by 8 bases and the J gene end by 3 bases; junction bases not matched to a gene: 7. The chain carries TRBV2 and TRBJ2-3; 11 positions agree with TRBD2. This receptor was identified in a man in his forties or fifties with active COVID-19. Sample: peripheral blood. CDR3 nucleotide sequence: TGTGCCAGCGATCTAGCGGGGGGCGGGACAGATACGCAGTATTTT. Its protein product is CASDLAGGGTDTQYF.